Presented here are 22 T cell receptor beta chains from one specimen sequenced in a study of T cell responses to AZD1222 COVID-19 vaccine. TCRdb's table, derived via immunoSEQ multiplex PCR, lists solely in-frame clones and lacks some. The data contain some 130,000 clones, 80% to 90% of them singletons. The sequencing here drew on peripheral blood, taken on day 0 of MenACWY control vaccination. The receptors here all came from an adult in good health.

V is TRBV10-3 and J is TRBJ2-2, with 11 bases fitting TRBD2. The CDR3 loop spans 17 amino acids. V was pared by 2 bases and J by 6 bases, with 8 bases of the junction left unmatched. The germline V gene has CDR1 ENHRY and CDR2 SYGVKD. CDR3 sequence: CAISEVLAGELAGELFF. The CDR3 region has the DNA TGTGCCATCAGTGAGGTACTAGCGGGAGAGTTGGCCGGGGAGCTGTTTTTT.

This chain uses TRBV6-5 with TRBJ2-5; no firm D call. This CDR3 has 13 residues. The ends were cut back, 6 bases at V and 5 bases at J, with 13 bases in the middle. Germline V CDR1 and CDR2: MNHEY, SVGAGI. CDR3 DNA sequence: TGTGCCAGCAGATTTCTTCTACCCGAGACCCAGTACTTC. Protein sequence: CASRFLLPETQYF.

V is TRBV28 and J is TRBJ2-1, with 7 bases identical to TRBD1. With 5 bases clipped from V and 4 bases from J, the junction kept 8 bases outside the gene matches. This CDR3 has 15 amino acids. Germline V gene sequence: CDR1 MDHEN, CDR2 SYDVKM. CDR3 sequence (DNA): TGTGCCAGCAGTCCGACCGGGACAGCTTACAATGAGCAGTTCTTC. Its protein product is CASSPTGTAYNEQFF.

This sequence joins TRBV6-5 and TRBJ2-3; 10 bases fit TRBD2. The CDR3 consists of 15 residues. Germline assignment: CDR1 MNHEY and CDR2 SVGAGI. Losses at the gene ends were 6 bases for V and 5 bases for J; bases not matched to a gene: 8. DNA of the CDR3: TGTGCCAGCAGAGTTCTAGCGGGAGTCAGAGATACGCAGTATTTT. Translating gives CASRVLAGVRDTQYF.

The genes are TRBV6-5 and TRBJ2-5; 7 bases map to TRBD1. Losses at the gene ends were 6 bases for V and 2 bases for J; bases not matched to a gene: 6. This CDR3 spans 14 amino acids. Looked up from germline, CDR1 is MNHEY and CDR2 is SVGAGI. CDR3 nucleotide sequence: TGTGCCAGCAGAAGGACAGGTTCACAAGAGACCCAGTACTTC. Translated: CASRRTGSQETQYF.

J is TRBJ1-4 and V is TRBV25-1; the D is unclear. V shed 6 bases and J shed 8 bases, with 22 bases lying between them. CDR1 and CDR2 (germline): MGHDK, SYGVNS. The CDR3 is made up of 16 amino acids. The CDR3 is CASRPPGAGLGEKLFF. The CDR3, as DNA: TGTGCCAGCAGGCCTCCCGGCGCGGGGTTGGGGGAAAAACTGTTTTTT.

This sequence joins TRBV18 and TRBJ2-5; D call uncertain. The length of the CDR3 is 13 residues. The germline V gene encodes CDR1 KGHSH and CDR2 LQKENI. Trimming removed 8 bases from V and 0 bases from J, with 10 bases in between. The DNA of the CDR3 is TGTGCCAGCCGTACTCCGTACCAAGAGACCCAGTACTTC. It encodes CASRTPYQETQYF.

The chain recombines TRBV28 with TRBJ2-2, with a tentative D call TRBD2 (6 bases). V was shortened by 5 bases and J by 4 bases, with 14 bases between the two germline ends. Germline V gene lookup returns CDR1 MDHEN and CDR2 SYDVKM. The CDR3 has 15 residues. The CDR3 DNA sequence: TGTGCCAGCAGTCGGACTTTGGGGGGCACCGGGGAGCTGTTTTTT. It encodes CASSRTLGGTGELFF.

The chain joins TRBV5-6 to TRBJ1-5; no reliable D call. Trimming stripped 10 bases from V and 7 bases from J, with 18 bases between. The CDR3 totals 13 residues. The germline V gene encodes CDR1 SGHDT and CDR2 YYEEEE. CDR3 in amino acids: CAAVGEACQPQHF. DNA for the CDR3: TGTGCCGCAGTTGGGGAGGCTTGCCAGCCCCAGCATTTT.

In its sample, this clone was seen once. The CDR3 region has the DNA TGTGCCAGCAGCGTAGGTCGACTGGGGGGGGAGACCCAGTACTTC. It codes for CASSVGRLGGETQYF. The rearrangement uses TRBV9 and TRBJ2-5; 7 positions agree with TRBD2. The CDR3 extends over 15 amino acids. Losses at the gene ends were 0 bases for V and 5 bases for J; bases not matched to a gene: 7. Germline V gene sequence: CDR1 SGDLS, CDR2 YYNGEE.

Here the CDR3 reads CASSSGGPKGTQYF. The CDR3 DNA follows: TGCGCCAGCAGCTCAGGGGGCCCTAAAGGGACCCAGTACTTC. The chain joins TRBV5-1 to TRBJ2-5, with 8 bases matching TRBD1. V was pared by 3 bases and J by 7 bases, with 8 bases of the junction left unmatched. The V gene's germline CDR1 is SGHRS and CDR2 YFSETQ. This CDR3 is built from 14 residues. Variable domain in full (rest from reference TRBV5-1 and TRBJ2-5): KAGVTQTPRYLIKTRGQQVTLSCSPISGHRSVSWYQQTPGQGLQFLFEYFSETQRNKGNFPGRFSGRQFSNSRSEMNVSTLELGDSALYLCASSSGGPKGTQYFGPGTRLLVL.

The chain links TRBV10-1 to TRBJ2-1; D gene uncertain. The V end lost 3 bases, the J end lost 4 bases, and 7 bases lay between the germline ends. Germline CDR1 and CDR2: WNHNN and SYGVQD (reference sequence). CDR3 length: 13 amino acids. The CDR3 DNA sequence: TGCGCCAGCAGTGAAAGGCGATACAATGAGCAGTTCTTC. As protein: CASSERRYNEQFF.

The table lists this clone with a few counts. The CDR3 DNA reads as TGTGCCAGCACTGGCGACTCTCGGGAGCAGTACTTC. Translated, it gives CASTGDSREQYF. The chain uses TRBV2 and TRBJ2-7; D remains unclear. The CDR3 totals 12 residues. V was trimmed by 7 bases and J by 7 bases, leaving 14 bases between them. The germline gives CDR1 SNHLY, CDR2 FYNNEI.

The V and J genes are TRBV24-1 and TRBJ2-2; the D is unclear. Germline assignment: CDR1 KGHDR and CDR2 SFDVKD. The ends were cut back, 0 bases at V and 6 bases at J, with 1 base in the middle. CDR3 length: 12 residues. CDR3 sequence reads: CATSDLSGELFF. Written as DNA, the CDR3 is TGTGCCACCAGTGATTTGTCCGGGGAGCTGTTTTTT.

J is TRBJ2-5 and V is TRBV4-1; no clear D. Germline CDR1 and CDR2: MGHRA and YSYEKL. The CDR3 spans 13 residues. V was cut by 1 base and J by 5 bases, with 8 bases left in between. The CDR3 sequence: CASSQARKETQYF. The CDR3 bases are TGCGCCAGCAGCCAAGCCAGAAAGGAGACCCAGTACTTC.

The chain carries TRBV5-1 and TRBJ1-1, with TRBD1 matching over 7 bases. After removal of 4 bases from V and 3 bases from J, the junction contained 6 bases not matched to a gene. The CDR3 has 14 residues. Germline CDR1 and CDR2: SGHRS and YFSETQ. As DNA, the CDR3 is TGCGCCAGCAGCCGCACAGGGGCCGACACTGAAGCTTTCTTT. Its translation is CASSRTGADTEAFF.

CDR3 sequence reads: CASSTHSGRSYEQYF. The CDR3 DNA sequence: TGTGCCAGCAGCACCCATAGCGGGAGAAGCTACGAGCAGTACTTC. This chain links TRBV7-9 with TRBJ2-7, with 9 positions matching TRBD2. CDR3 length equals 15 residues. J gave up 3 bases and V 5 bases, and 8 bases lay outside the gene matches. CDR1 is SEHNR, CDR2 FQNEAQ, per germline (reference sequence).

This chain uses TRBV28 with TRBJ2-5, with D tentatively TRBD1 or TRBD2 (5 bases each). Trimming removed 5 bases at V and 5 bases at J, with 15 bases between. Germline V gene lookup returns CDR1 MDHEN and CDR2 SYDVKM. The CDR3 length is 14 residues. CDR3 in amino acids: CASSLGDWGETQYF. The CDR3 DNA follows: TGTGCCAGCAGTCTTGGTGACTGGGGGGAGACCCAGTACTTC.

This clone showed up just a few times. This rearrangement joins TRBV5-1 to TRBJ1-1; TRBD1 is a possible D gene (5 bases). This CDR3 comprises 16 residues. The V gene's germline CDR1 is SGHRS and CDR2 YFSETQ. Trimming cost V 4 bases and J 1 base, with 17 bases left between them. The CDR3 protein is CASSQGSSIRNTEAFF. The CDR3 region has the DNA TGCGCCAGCAGCCAGGGAAGCTCGATTAGGAACACTGAAGCTTTCTTT.

The CDR3 DNA reads as TGTGCCTGGAGCAGGGCGCGATGGGAGCAGTACTTC. It translates to CAWSRARWEQYF. This chain connects TRBV30 to TRBJ2-7, with TRBD1 as a possible D gene (5 bases). The V end lost 3 bases, the J end lost 7 bases, and 13 bases lay between the germline ends. The CDR3 length is 12 residues. Germline-derived CDR1 and CDR2 are GTSNPN and SVGIG (reference sequence).

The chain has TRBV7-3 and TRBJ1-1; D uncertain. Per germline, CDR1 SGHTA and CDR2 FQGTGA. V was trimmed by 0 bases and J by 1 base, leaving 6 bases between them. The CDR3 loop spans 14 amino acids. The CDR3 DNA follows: TGTGCCAGCAGCTTAACGTCGAGGAACACTGAAGCTTTCTTT. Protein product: CASSLTSRNTEAFF.

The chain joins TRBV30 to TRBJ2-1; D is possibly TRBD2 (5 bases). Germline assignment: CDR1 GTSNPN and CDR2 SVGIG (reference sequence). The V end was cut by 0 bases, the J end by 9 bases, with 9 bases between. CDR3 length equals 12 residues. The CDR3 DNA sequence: TGTGCCTGGAGTGTATTAGCGACTGAGCAGTTCTTC. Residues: CAWSVLATEQFF.